This T cell receptor (beta chain) appears in the sequencing data of a study of T cells after yellow fever vaccination. Trimming cost V 8 bases and J 3 bases; bases outside gene matches: 15. Germline V lookup: CDR1 MNHEY, CDR2 SVGEGT. CDR3 length equals 17 residues. In its sample, this clonotype was seen a few times. What it binds is unknown. General study results and limits: A secondary response was less intense yet reached its peak sooner, at day 5 versus 15.

TCR cDNA, made by 5'RACE template switching, carried an added universal primer site and UMIs. TCRdb redid the calling of the 5' RACE reads with MiXCR, one entry per CDR3 protein. Among 500,000 to 650,000 distinct CDR3 sequences listed, approximately 13% were seen once. Specimen: PBMCs, collected on the day of the yellow fever booster vaccination. This chain connects TRBV6-2 or TRBV6-3 to TRBJ2-3; 9 nucleotides agree with TRBD2. The source of this sequence is a man younger than 40 who received the YFV17D yellow fever vaccine. The chain's CDR3 is CASQGLEREVWTDTQYF. The CDR3 nucleotides read TGTGCCAGCCAGGGGCTCGAGCGGGAGGTATGGACAGATACGCAGTATTTT.